Below, 28 T cell receptor beta chains from the same sample are listed, as sequenced in a study of T cells after yellow fever vaccination (dated by TCRdb to the late 2010s). In the paper's terms, the treatment or condition label means: live attenuated yellow fever vaccine strain. Receptor amplification or capture employed 5' RACE. The sequencer listed for this sample is Illumina NovaSeq 6000. TCRdb reworked the public reads: Q25 trimming with fastp, MiXCR clone assembly, productive beta chains retained. Entries are consolidated by CDR3 protein sequence, retaining the most common genes and DNA. This sample is represented by 400,000 or so distinct CDR3 sequences; about 17% of them were singletons. The ten largest clones represent 15% to 20% of the sample. The sequenced sample was PBMCs, obtained before the yellow fever booster vaccination. Receptor source: a man aged 18-30 years who received the YFV17D yellow fever vaccine.

The V and J genes are TRBV12-3 or TRBV12-4 and TRBJ2-1, with TRBD1 matching over 7 bases. This CDR3 spans 12 amino acids. After removal of 5 bases from V and 7 bases from J, the junction contained 2 bases not matched to a gene. The CDR3, as DNA: TGTGCCAGCAGTCAGACAGGGAATGAGCAGTTCTTC. Translating it yields CASSQTGNEQFF.

This rearrangement joins TRBV10-3 to TRBJ1-2, with D possibly TRBD1 on 6 matching bases. CDR3 length equals 13 residues. The V end lost 4 bases, the J end lost 8 bases, and 14 bases lay between the germline ends. Germline CDR1 ENHRY, CDR2 SYGVKD. CDR3 loop: CAISAGQGQGYTF. CDR3 sequence (DNA): TGTGCCATCAGTGCGGGGCAGGGACAAGGCTACACCTTC.

This clonotype has only a few counts. The chain uses TRBV7-8 and TRBJ2-5; 11 bases match TRBD2. Trimming removed 4 bases from V and 4 bases from J; junction bases left unmatched: 17. Germline V gives CDR1 SGHVS, CDR2 FQNEAQ. The CDR3 covers 19 residues. CDR3 in DNA: TGTGCCAGCAGCTCCTCACCAATAATTAGCGGGGGGGCCGGAGAGACCCAGTACTTC. It specifies CASSSSPIISGGAGETQYF.

The chain combines TRBV6-5 with TRBJ2-3, with D uncertain. Germline CDR1 reads MNHEY; CDR2 reads SVGAGI. The CDR3 extends over 13 amino acids. Deletions cut 2 bases from V and 4 bases from J, with 7 bases between. CDR3: CASSYTVADTQYF. The CDR3, as DNA: TGTGCCAGCAGTTACACAGTAGCAGATACGCAGTATTTT.

The chain couples TRBV7-3 to TRBJ2-7; D is perhaps TRBD1 (5 bases). The germline V gene has CDR1 SGHTA and CDR2 FQGTGA. The CDR3 has 20 residues. V was cut by 4 bases and J by 3 bases, with 31 bases left in between. As DNA, the CDR3 is TGTGCCAGCAGCTCTGACTCAAACCGACAGAGGATCTACAGCTTCTACGAGCAGTACTTC. Its protein is CASSSDSNRQRIYSFYEQYF.

This clonotype was found a few times. V usage is TRBV9 and J usage is TRBJ2-5, with TRBD2 matching over 7 bases. V dropped 0 bases and J dropped 5; count of bases not matched to a gene: 4. The germline V gene encodes CDR1 SGDLS and CDR2 YYNGEE. The CDR3 is 14 amino acids. The CDR3 coding sequence is TGTGCCAGCAGCGTAGTGGGGGGAGGGGAGACCCAGTACTTC. It yields the protein CASSVVGGGETQYF. Variable domain in full (rest from reference TRBV9 and TRBJ2-5): DSGVTQTPKHLITATGQRVTLRCSPRSGDLSVYWYQQSLDQGLQFLIQYYNGEERAKGNILERFSAQQFPDLHSELNLSSLELGDSALYFCASSVVGGGETQYFGPGTRLLVL.

This clonotype was recorded many times. The chain employs TRBV7-3 and TRBJ2-1; D assignment may be TRBD1 or TRBD2 (6 bases each). Germline V CDR1 and CDR2: SGHTA, FQGTGA. V lost 6 bases and J lost 5, with 14 bases in between. This CDR3 contains 14 residues. CDR3 sequence: CASRKGGLNNEQFF. The CDR3 nucleotides read TGTGCCAGCAGAAAGGGGGGACTTAACAATGAGCAGTTCTTC.

This clonotype was found a few times. This rearrangement joins TRBV25-1 to TRBJ2-5; 7 bases fit TRBD1. The V gene's germline CDR1 is MGHDK and CDR2 SYGVNS. The CDR3 runs to 15 residues. Trimming at V came to 2 bases and at J to 5 bases, leaving 8 bases not matched to a gene. CDR3 amino acids: CASSEDGTVSETQYF. The CDR3 nucleotides are TGTGCCAGCAGTGAAGACGGGACAGTGTCGGAGACCCAGTACTTC.

The chain links TRBV7-2 to TRBJ2-3; 8 bases agree with TRBD2. In germline, CDR1 is SGHTA, CDR2 FQGNSA. After removal of 5 bases from V and 4 bases from J, the junction contained 5 bases not matched to a gene. CDR3 size: 14 residues. The CDR3 region has the DNA TGTGCCAGCAGCGATTCGGGAGGGCCAGATACGCAGTATTTT. It specifies CASSDSGGPDTQYF. Using reference TRBV7-2 and TRBJ2-3 for the parts outside the CDR3, the full variable domain is GAGVSQSPSNKVTEKGKDVELRCDPISGHTALYWYRQSLGQGLEFLIYFQGNSAPDKSGLPSDRFSAERTGGSVSTLTIQRTQQEDSAVYLCASSDSGGPDTQYFGPGTRLTVL.

The chain recombines TRBV4-1 with TRBJ2-3; no clear D. Germline V gene data show CDR1 as MGHRA and CDR2 as YSYEKL. This CDR3 region has 13 residues. The V end was cut by 1 base, the J end by 4 bases, with 6 bases between. CDR3: CASSQVGSDTQYF. The CDR3 region has the DNA TGCGCCAGCAGCCAAGTCGGCTCAGATACGCAGTATTTT.

This clonotype was detected only a few times. The chain has TRBV5-1 and TRBJ1-1; no clear D gene. Per germline, CDR1 SGHRS and CDR2 YFSETQ. Trimming removed 1 base at V and 1 base at J, with 8 bases between. The CDR3 has 14 residues. CDR3 region: CASSLNTENTEAFF. CDR3 in DNA: TGCGCCAGCAGCTTGAATACGGAGAACACTGAAGCTTTCTTT.

This clonotype was seen only a few times. This chain links TRBV27 with TRBJ1-3, with 7 bases that match TRBD1. This CDR3 spans 20 amino acids. Germline CDR1 is MNHEY and CDR2 is SMNVEV (reference sequence). V was pared by 4 bases and J by 4 bases, with 22 bases of the junction left unmatched. CDR3 in amino acids: CASSWVRGIGGLLWGNTIYF. Written as DNA, the CDR3 is TGTGCCAGCAGTTGGGTTCGAGGGATAGGGGGCCTCCTCTGGGGAAACACCATATATTTT.

This chain uses TRBV20-1 with TRBJ1-4; D call uncertain. V was clipped by 1 base and J by 0 bases, with 15 bases between them. In germline, CDR1 is DFQATT, CDR2 SNEGSKA (reference sequence). This CDR3 is 17 amino acids long. CDR3 DNA: TGCAGTGCTAGAGGCTCGGGGAGGGAGGCAACTAATGAAAAACTGTTTTTT. Protein sequence: CSARGSGREATNEKLFF.

This clonotype has just a few counts. The gene calls are TRBV10-3 and TRBJ1-1; D is possibly TRBD1 (5 bases). CDR1 and CDR2 (germline): ENHRY, SYGVKD. The CDR3 is 14 residues long. Trimming stripped 6 bases from V and 6 bases from J, with 17 bases between. CDR3 bases: TGTGCCATCAGCCCAGTCGGGGGGGACTCTGAAGCTTTCTTT. Translating gives CAISPVGGDSEAFF.

The chain employs TRBV6-5 and TRBJ2-2, with D perhaps matching TRBD2 (5 bases). The CDR3 covers 16 residues. Trimming cost V 5 bases and J 6 bases, with 19 bases left between them. Germline CDR1 and CDR2: MNHEY and SVGAGI. The CDR3 loop is CASSARGSSLAGELFF. The CDR3 bases are TGTGCCAGCAGTGCCCGGGGAAGTAGTTTGGCCGGGGAGCTGTTTTTT.

The rearrangement links TRBV7-8 to TRBJ1-6; D remains ambiguous. The ends were cut back, 5 bases at V and 4 bases at J, with 15 bases in the middle. The germline V gene has CDR1 SGHVS and CDR2 FQNEAQ. This CDR3 contains 16 residues. This CDR3 is CASSPWRGGYNSPLHF. CDR3 bases: TGTGCCAGCAGCCCATGGCGGGGAGGGTATAATTCACCCCTCCACTTT.

The chain is built from TRBV6-6 and TRBJ2-7, with 9 bases matching TRBD1. Germline V lookup: CDR1 MNHNY, CDR2 SVGAGI (reference sequence). The J segment lost 4 bases and the V segment lost 6 bases, leaving 7 bases of the junction unmatched. This CDR3 has 14 amino acids. CDR3 region: CASSRDRASYEQYF. The CDR3 coding sequence is TGTGCCAGCAGCCGGGACAGGGCGTCGTACGAGCAGTACTTC.

About this clonotype: The junction departs from the called germline gene at one end, perhaps through a read error. J is TRBJ2-4 and V is TRBV9; D possibly uses TRBD1 or TRBD2 (5 bases each). Germline values: CDR1 SGDLS, CDR2 YYNGEE. This CDR3 has 14 amino acids. In DNA form, the CDR3 reads TGTGCCAGCAGCCCAACCGGGACCCCCTCCCTTGTGGACTTC. Residues: CASSPTGTPSLVDF.

This clonotype was seen only a few times. The chain links TRBV3-1 to TRBJ1-1; weak D call: TRBD1 (5 bases). The V gene lost 0 bases and the J gene lost 7 bases, with 12 bases spanning the gap. The CDR3 contains 14 residues. CDR1 is LGHDT, CDR2 YNNKEL, per germline (reference sequence). CDR3 sequence: CASSQEGVNGEAFF. As DNA, the CDR3 is TGTGCCAGCAGCCAAGAGGGGGTTAATGGTGAAGCTTTCTTT.

V and J are TRBV12-3 or TRBV12-4 and TRBJ2-7, with 11 bases that match TRBD2. The CDR3 has 15 amino acids. The junction had 6 bases not matched to a gene; V was cut back by 6 bases and J by 2 bases. The DNA for the CDR3 is TGTGCCAGCAGCGAAGGGACTAGCGGCCCCTACGAGCAGTACTTC. As protein: CASSEGTSGPYEQYF.

This chain uses TRBV3-1 with TRBJ2-3; D uncertain. V lost 3 bases, J lost 8 bases, and 15 bases lay in between. Germline loops: CDR1 LGHDT, CDR2 YNNKEL (reference sequence). The CDR3 totals 14 residues. CDR3 coding DNA: TGTGCCAGCAGCCAGTATCCCGACGTAGGTACGCAGTATTTT. Protein: CASSQYPDVGTQYF.

This chain connects TRBV20-1 to TRBJ2-1; a weak D match, TRBD1 (5 bases). Germline loops: CDR1 DFQATT, CDR2 SNEGSKA (reference sequence). The V end lost 6 bases, the J end lost 8 bases, and 11 bases lay between the germline ends. The CDR3 is made up of 11 amino acids. In DNA form, the CDR3 reads TGCAGTGCAAGCCAGGGATATGAGCAGTTCTTC. It specifies CSASQGYEQFF.

This chain joins TRBV12-3 or TRBV12-4 and TRBJ1-5; 8 bases fit TRBD1. The CDR3 extends over 15 amino acids. The junction had 9 bases not matched to a gene; V was cut back by 7 bases and J by 4 bases. The CDR3 protein is CASTFGQGLNQPQHF. CDR3 DNA sequence: TGTGCCAGCACCTTCGGACAGGGCCTAAATCAGCCCCAGCATTTT.

The CDR3 spells CAISEEGGAEAFF. The CDR3 region has the DNA TGTGCCATCAGTGAGGAGGGTGGCGCTGAAGCTTTCTTT. The chain is built from TRBV10-3 and TRBJ1-1, with D unresolved. CDR1 ENHRY and CDR2 SYGVKD come from the germline V gene. With 2 bases removed from V and 6 bases from J, the gap between germline ends came to 10 bases. CDR3 length equals 13 residues.

This chain joins TRBV6-6 and TRBJ2-2; D unresolved. V was trimmed by 0 bases and J by 6 bases, leaving 11 bases between them. The CDR3 has 15 residues. Germline V gene sequence: CDR1 MNHNY, CDR2 SVGAGI (reference sequence). The CDR3 DNA is TGTGCCAGCAGTTACTCTTGGGAAGTGGCCGGGGAGCTGTTTTTT. Its translation: CASSYSWEVAGELFF.

The V and J genes are TRBV7-9 and TRBJ2-1, with 10 bases matching TRBD2. Germline V gives CDR1 SEHNR, CDR2 FQNEAQ (reference sequence). With V trimmed by 6 bases and J by 7 bases, 9 bases remained unmatched. The length of the CDR3 is 15 residues. The CDR3 DNA sequence: TGTGCCAGCAGTCCTCCTCCGACTAGCGGGAATGAGCAGTTCTTC. It is translated as CASSPPPTSGNEQFF.

This rearrangement joins TRBV15 to TRBJ1-1; D might be TRBD1 (6 bases). Germline lookup yields CDR1 LNHNV and CDR2 YYDKDF (reference sequence). Trimming left V 6 bases short and J 4 bases short, with 12 bases between. The CDR3 is 13 residues long. The DNA of the CDR3 is TGTGCCACCAGTACCCGCAGGGGCACTGAAGCTTTCTTT. It codes for CATSTRRGTEAFF.

This clonotype was seen repeatedly, ten times or more. The chain has TRBV4-1 and TRBJ2-1; D might be TRBD1 (6 bases). The germline CDR1 and CDR2 sequences are MGHRA and YSYEKL. The CDR3 sequence is 11 residues long. The ends were cut back, 6 bases at V and 12 bases at J, with 12 bases in the middle. The CDR3 DNA is TGCGCCAGCAGTTCCCCAGGGGTGCAGTTCTTC. This codes for CASSSPGVQFF.